These 13 T cell receptor beta chains were all obtained from the same sample, sequenced in a study of PD-1 blockade in classical Hodgkin lymphoma. The time point: cycle 4 day 1 (C4D1), after five to seven weeks of nivolumab. Relapse was seen in all patients after autologous stem cell transplantation, and brentuximab vedotin exposure was variable. TCRdb's table, derived via immunoSEQ multiplex PCR, lists solely in-frame clones and lacks some. This table holds 20,000 to 25,000 clones, about three quarters found once. The sequenced sample was peripheral blood mononuclear cells (PBMCs), obtained before the fourth cycle of nivolumab. The receptors stem from a human donor with classical Hodgkin lymphoma.

This chain joins TRBV29-1 and TRBJ2-2, with D tentatively TRBD1 (6 bases). This CDR3 spans 14 amino acids. Germline assignment: CDR1 SQVTM and CDR2 ANQGSEA. Trimming pared 3 bases from V and 6 bases from J, leaving 14 bases between. The CDR3 region has the DNA TGCAGCGTTGAGGGAACAGGGTCGCCCGGGGAGCTGTTTTTT. This translates into CSVEGTGSPGELFF.

The chain employs TRBV6-1 and TRBJ2-1, with TRBD2 identical over 8 bases. The CDR3 has 14 amino acids. V shed 6 bases and J 6 bases; nucleotides not matched to a gene: 7. Germline-derived CDR1 and CDR2 are MNHNS and SASEGT. DNA of the CDR3: TGTGCCAGCAGCCCTACTACTAGCGGCAATGAGCAGTTCTTC. It is translated as CASSPTTSGNEQFF.

V is TRBV14 and J is TRBJ1-2; TRBD1 is a possible D gene (5 bases). CDR1 and CDR2 from the germline V gene are SGHDN and FVKESK. The length of the CDR3 is 15 residues. V lost 5 bases to trimming and J lost 2 bases, with 15 bases between them. This CDR3 reads CASSTRTSPNYGYTF. Here the CDR3 DNA reads TGTGCCAGCAGCACCCGGACATCGCCCAACTATGGCTACACCTTC.

V gene TRBV5-1 combines with J gene TRBJ2-7; 11 positions match TRBD1. The CDR3 consists of 15 residues. Germline-derived CDR1 and CDR2 are SGHRS and YFSETQ. Trimming removed 1 base from V and 7 bases from J; junction bases left unmatched: 7. DNA of the CDR3: TGCGCCAGCAGCTTGTTCGGGACAGGGGGTGGGGAGCAGTACTTC. It is translated as CASSLFGTGGGEQYF.

The V and J genes are TRBV11-2 and TRBJ2-2; TRBD1 aligns across 8 bases. Germline V gene data show CDR1 as SGHAT and CDR2 as FQNNGV. There are 15 residues in the CDR3. The V gene end was trimmed by 6 bases and the J gene end by 10 bases; junction bases not matched to a gene: 13. In DNA form, the CDR3 reads TGTGCCAGCAGTTCGCAGGGGGCGCTCGTTGTGGAGCTGTTTTTT. It encodes CASSSQGALVVELFF.

The chain is built from TRBV4-1 and TRBJ2-3; TRBD2 aligns across 14 bases. Per germline, CDR1 MGHRA and CDR2 YSYEKL. V trimming: 4 bases; J trimming: 5 bases; junction bases outside the gene matches: 2. The CDR3 is made up of 15 amino acids. CDR3 region: CASSLGTSGRDTQYF. The CDR3 region has the DNA TGCGCCAGCAGCCTTGGGACTAGCGGGAGAGATACGCAGTATTTT.

The chain employs TRBV19 and TRBJ1-2; D possibly corresponds to TRBD1 (5 bases). This CDR3 region has 15 residues. Per the germline V gene, CDR1 is LNHDA and CDR2 is SQIVND (reference sequence). V was pared by 4 bases and J by 5 bases, with 17 bases between. The CDR3, as DNA: TGTGCCAGTAGTACCAGCGGGTTGGGGGTATATGGCTACACCTTC. Protein: CASSTSGLGVYGYTF.

The chain couples TRBV5-8 to TRBJ1-5; D gene unclear. The CDR3 length is 16 residues. V lost 0 bases and J lost 0, with 10 bases in between. Germline V gene lookup returns CDR1 SGHTS and CDR2 YDEGEE. CDR3 in amino acids: CASSLERAFSNQPQHF. The CDR3 coding sequence is TGTGCCAGCAGCTTGGAGAGGGCTTTTAGCAATCAGCCCCAGCATTTT.

The V and J genes are TRBV15 and TRBJ2-3; TRBD1 agrees at 9 bases. The CDR3 spans 16 residues. With V trimmed by 0 bases and J by 4 bases, 5 bases remained unmatched. The germline gives CDR1 LNHNV, CDR2 YYDKDF (reference sequence). CDR3 loop: CATSREGTGPADTQYF. CDR3 nucleotides: TGTGCCACCAGCAGAGAAGGGACAGGGCCGGCAGATACGCAGTATTTT.

V gene TRBV5-1 combines with J gene TRBJ2-4; 14 positions match TRBD2. CDR1 is SGHRS and CDR2 is YFSETQ in the germline V gene. V lost 4 bases to trimming and J lost 3 bases; unmatched junction nucleotides: 15. The CDR3 is made up of 20 amino acids. This CDR3 reads CASSNKGLAGAQPLKNIQYF. CDR3 coding DNA: TGCGCCAGCAGCAACAAGGGACTAGCGGGAGCCCAACCCCTCAAAAACATTCAGTACTTC.

This chain connects TRBV2 to TRBJ1-1; TRBD1 is a possible D gene (6 bases). The length of the CDR3 is 13 residues. Germline V gene lookup returns CDR1 SNHLY and CDR2 FYNNEI. Trimming removed 6 bases from V and 1 base from J, with 9 bases in between. The CDR3 nucleotides are TGTGCCAGCAGAGACAGGAGGAACACTGAAGCTTTCTTT. It encodes CASRDRRNTEAFF.

The gene calls are TRBV28 and TRBJ2-7, with TRBD2 identical over 14 bases. J was trimmed by 2 bases and V by 4 bases; bases with no gene match: 25. This CDR3 is 23 amino acids long. Germline V gene data show CDR1 as MDHEN and CDR2 as SYDVKM. CDR3 DNA sequence: TGTGCCAGCAGTTGGCCCATCCCAGGGGTACTGGGACTAGCGGGAGTTTCCCCCTACGAGCAGTACTTC. Protein: CASSWPIPGVLGLAGVSPYEQYF.

The V gene is TRBV5-5, the J gene TRBJ2-1; D is possibly TRBD1 (7 bases). V shed 7 bases and J shed 0 bases, with 17 bases lying between them. The germline CDR1 and CDR2 sequences are SGHKS and YYEKEE (reference sequence). The CDR3 is 16 amino acids. CDR3 DNA: TGTGCCAGCGGCGAAGGAGGGACAGCCTCCTACAATGAGCAGTTCTTC. It is translated as CASGEGGTASYNEQFF.